This T cell receptor (beta chain) was sequenced during a study of T cell responses to AZD1222 COVID-19 vaccine. J lost 5 bases, V lost 4 bases, and 5 bases had no gene match. CDR3 size: 17 residues. Germline V gene lookup returns CDR1 LGHDT and CDR2 YNNKEL (reference sequence). A word on this clone: No antigen is known for it.

Study findings and constraints: Reportedly, nearly half the spike-specific TCRs target unmutated variant regions. Only 5 or 6 people who got AZD1222 tested seropositive at baseline.

The table came from immunoSEQ multiplex PCR; TCRdb's copy has only in-frame clones and leaves some out. The sample has 200,000 or so clones; 80% to 90% are singletons. V usage is TRBV3-1 (or the pseudogene TRBV3-2) and J usage is TRBJ2-1, with 16 bases matching TRBD2. The sample in question was peripheral blood, obtained on day 0 of MenACWY control vaccination. The clonotype was recovered from an adult in good health. CDR3 sequence (DNA): TGTGCCAGCAGCCCGGGACTAGCGGGAGGGTTCCACAATGAGCAGTTCTTC. It translates to CASSPGLAGGFHNEQFF.